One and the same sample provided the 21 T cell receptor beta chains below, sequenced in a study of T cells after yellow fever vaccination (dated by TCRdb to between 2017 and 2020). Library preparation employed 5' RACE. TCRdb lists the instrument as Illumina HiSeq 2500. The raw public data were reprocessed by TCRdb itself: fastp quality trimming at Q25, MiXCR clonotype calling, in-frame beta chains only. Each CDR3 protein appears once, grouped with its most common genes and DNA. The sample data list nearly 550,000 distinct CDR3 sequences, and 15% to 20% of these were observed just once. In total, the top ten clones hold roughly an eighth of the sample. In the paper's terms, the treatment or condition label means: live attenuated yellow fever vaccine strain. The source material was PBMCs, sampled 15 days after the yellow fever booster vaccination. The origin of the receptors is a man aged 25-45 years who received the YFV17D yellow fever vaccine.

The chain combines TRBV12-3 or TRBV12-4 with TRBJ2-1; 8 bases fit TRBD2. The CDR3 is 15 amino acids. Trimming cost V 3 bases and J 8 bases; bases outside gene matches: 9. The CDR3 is CASSLLSGGIYEQFF. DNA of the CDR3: TGTGCCAGCAGTTTGCTCTCGGGAGGGATATATGAGCAGTTCTTC.

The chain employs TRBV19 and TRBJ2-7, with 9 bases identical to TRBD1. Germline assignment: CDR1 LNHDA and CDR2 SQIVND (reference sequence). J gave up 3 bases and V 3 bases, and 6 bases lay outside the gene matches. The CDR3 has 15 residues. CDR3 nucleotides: TGTGCCAGTAGTATGGGGACAGGGACCGGCTACGAGCAGTACTTC. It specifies CASSMGTGTGYEQYF.

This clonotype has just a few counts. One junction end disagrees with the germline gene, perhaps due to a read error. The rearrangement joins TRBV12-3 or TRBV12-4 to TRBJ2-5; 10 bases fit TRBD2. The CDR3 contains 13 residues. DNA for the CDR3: TGTGCCAGCAGTTTAGACTTTGGGACTAGCGTCAGCTTC. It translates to CASSLDFGTSVSF.

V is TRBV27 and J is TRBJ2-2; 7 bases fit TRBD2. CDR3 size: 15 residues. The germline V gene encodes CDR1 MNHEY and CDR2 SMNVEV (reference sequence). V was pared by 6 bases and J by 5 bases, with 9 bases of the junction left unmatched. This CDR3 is CASRPQPLATGELFF. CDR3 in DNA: TGTGCCAGCAGACCTCAGCCACTAGCGACCGGGGAGCTGTTTTTT.

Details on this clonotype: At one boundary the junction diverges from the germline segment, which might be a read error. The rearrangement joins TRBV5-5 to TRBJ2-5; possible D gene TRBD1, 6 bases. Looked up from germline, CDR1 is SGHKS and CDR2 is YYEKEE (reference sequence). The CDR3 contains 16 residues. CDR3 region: CASSLAVGDAGETLYF. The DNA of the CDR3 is TGTGCCAGCAGCTTGGCCGTCGGGGATGCAGGGGAGACCCTGTACTTC.

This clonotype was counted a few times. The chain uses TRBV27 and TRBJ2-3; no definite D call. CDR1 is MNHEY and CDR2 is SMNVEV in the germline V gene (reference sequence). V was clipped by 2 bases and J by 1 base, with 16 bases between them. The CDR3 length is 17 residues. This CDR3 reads CASSLTEDATGTDTQYF. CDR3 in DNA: TGTGCCAGCAGTTTAACCGAAGACGCCACGGGCACAGATACGCAGTATTTT.

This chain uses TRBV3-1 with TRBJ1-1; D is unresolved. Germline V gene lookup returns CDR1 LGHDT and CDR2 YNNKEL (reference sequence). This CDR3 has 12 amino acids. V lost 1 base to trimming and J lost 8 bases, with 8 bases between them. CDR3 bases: TGTGCCAGCAGCCAAGTCGGGCCGGAAGCTTTCTTT. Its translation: CASSQVGPEAFF.

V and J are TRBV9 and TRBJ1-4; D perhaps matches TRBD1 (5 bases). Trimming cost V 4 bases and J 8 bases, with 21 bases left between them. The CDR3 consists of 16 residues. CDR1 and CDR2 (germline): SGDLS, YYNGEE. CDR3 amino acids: CASSPNLGTRGEKLFF. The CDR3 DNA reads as TGTGCCAGCAGCCCAAACCTCGGGACGCGAGGGGAAAAACTGTTTTTT.

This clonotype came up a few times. The CDR3 DNA reads TGCGCCAGCAGTGATTTAGCGGGCCGTGGAGATACGCAGTATTTT. Its translation is CASSDLAGRGDTQYF. This chain connects TRBV10-2 to TRBJ2-3; 7 nucleotides agree with TRBD2. This CDR3 has 15 residues. Germline lookup yields CDR1 WSHSY and CDR2 SAAADI. V lost 3 bases and J lost 5; bases outside the gene matches: 8.

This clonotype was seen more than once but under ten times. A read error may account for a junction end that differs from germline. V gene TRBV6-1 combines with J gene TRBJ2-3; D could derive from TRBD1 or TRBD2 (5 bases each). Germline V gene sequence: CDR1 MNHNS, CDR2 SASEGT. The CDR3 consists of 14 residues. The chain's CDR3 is CASARERGTDTQYF. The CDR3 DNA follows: TGTGCCTCCGCCCGGGAAAGGGGCACCGATACGCAGTATTTT.

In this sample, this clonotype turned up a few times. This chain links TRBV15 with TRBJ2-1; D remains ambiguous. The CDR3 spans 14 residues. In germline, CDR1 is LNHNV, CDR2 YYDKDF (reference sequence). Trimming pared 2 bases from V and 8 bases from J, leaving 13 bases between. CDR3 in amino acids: CATSRLGVTDEQFF. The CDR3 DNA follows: TGTGCCACCAGCAGATTGGGTGTTACGGATGAGCAGTTCTTC.

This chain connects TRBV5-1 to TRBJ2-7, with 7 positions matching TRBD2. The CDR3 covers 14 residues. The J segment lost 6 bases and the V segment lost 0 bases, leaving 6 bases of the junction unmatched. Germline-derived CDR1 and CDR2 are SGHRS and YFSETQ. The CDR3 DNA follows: TGCGCCAGCAGCTTGGCGGCGGGAGCGGGCGAGCAGTACTTC. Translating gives CASSLAAGAGEQYF.

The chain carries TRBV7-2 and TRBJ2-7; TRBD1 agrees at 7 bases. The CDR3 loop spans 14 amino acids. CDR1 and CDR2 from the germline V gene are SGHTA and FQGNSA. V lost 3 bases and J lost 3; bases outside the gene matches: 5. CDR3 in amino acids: CASSFAGTDYEQYF. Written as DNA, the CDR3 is TGTGCCAGCAGCTTCGCCGGGACAGACTACGAGCAGTACTTC.

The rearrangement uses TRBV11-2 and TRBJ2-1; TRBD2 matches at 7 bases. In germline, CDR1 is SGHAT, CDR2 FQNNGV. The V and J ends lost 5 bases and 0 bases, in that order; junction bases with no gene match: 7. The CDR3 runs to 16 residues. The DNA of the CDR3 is TGTGCCAGCAGCCCACCCGGGAGGCCCTCCTACAATGAGCAGTTCTTC. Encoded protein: CASSPPGRPSYNEQFF. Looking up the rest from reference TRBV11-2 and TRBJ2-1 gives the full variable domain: EAGVAQSPRYKIIEKRQSVAFWCNPISGHATLYWYQQILGQGPKLLIQFQNNGVVDDSQLPKDRFSAERLKGVDSTLKIQPAKLEDSAVYLCASSPPGRPSYNEQFFGPGTRLTVL.

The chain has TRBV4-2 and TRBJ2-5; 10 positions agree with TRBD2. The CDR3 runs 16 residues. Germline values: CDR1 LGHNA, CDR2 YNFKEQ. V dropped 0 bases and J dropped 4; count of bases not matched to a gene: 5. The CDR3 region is CASSQDLASGRETQYF. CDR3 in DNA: TGTGCCAGCAGCCAAGATCTGGCTAGCGGGAGAGAGACCCAGTACTTC.

CDR3 coding DNA: TGTGCCAGCAGTTACTCGATCTGGAGTAGCGGAGGGGGTGGTGAGCAGTTCTTC. Translation gives CASSYSIWSSGGGGEQFF. This chain links TRBV6-5 with TRBJ2-1; perhaps D is TRBD1 or TRBD2 (6 bases each). V was shortened by 0 bases and J by 9 bases, with 24 bases between the two germline ends. Germline CDR1 and CDR2: MNHEY and SVGAGI. This CDR3 spans 18 amino acids.

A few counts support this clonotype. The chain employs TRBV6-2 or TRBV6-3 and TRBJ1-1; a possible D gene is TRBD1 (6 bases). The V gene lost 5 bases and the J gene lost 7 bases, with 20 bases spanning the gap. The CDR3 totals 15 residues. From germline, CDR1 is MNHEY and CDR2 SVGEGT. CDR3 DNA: TGTGCCAGCAGTCGAAGACAGGCTAGTGTGGTTGAAGCTTTCTTT. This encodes CASSRRQASVVEAFF.

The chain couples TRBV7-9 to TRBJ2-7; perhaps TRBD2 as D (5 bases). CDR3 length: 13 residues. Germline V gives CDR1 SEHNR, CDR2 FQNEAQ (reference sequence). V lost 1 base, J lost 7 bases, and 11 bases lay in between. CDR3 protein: CASSLEAVGEQYF. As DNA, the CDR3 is TGTGCCAGCAGCTTAGAAGCGGTTGGGGAGCAGTACTTC.

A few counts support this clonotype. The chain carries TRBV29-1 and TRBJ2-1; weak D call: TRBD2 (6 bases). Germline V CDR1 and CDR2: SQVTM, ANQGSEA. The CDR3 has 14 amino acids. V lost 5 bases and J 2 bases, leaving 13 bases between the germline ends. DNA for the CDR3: TGCAGCGTTCGCAGCGGGCAGGCCTACAATGAGCAGTTCTTC. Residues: CSVRSGQAYNEQFF.

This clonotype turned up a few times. The CDR3 sequence is CASSRGGDLYEQYF. In DNA, the CDR3 is TGTGCCAGCTCACGAGGGGGGGATCTCTACGAGCAGTACTTC. The J gene is TRBJ2-7, the V gene TRBV18; the D gene is possibly TRBD2 (7 bases). The germline V and J ends were trimmed by 4 bases and 3 bases, with 13 bases remaining between them. The CDR3 spans 14 residues. Germline CDR1 KGHSH, CDR2 LQKENI.

CDR3 DNA: TGTGCCAGCAGCCATCGGACAGGGGCCTACGAGCAGTACTTC. It yields the protein CASSHRTGAYEQYF. The chain has TRBV11-2 and TRBJ2-7, with TRBD1 identical over 9 bases. The CDR3 is 14 residues long. The trim removed 5 bases at V and 2 bases at J, leaving 4 bases unmatched. Germline lookup yields CDR1 SGHAT and CDR2 FQNNGV.